The 23 T cell receptor beta chains in this list originate from one sample, sequenced in a study of blood T cell repertoires in COVID-19. Libraries were prepared by immunoSEQ multiplex PCR; TCRdb keeps only in-frame clonotypes and omits some of them. The sample has approximately 200,000 clones; 80% to 90% are singletons. Material: peripheral blood. The receptors here all came from a man aged 50 to 60 who had recovered from COVID-19.

This chain links TRBV28 with TRBJ2-7; tentative D call: TRBD2 (5 bases). The CDR3 has 15 residues. Germline lookup yields CDR1 MDHEN and CDR2 SYDVKM. V was trimmed by 5 bases and J by 3 bases, leaving 17 bases between them. The CDR3 region is CASSPIRGSSYEQYF. The CDR3 nucleotides are TGTGCCAGCAGTCCAATACGGGGATCTAGCTACGAGCAGTACTTC.

The chain recombines TRBV30 with TRBJ2-3; D may be TRBD2 (6 bases). Germline V gene sequence: CDR1 GTSNPN, CDR2 SVGIG (reference sequence). V shed 0 bases and J shed 6 bases, with 10 bases lying between them. This CDR3 spans 13 amino acids. Here the CDR3 reads CAWSVLALDTQYF. As DNA, the CDR3 is TGTGCCTGGAGTGTACTAGCTTTGGATACGCAGTATTTT.

The CDR3 spells CATKMGRGIGEQYF. Written as DNA, the CDR3 is TGTGCCACCAAAATGGGACGGGGGATTGGTGAGCAGTACTTC. This chain connects TRBV27 to TRBJ2-7, with a possible D match to TRBD2 (6 bases). Germline V gives CDR1 MNHEY, CDR2 SMNVEV (reference sequence). This CDR3 has 14 amino acids. V was shortened by 10 bases and J by 7 bases, with 23 bases between the two germline ends.

The J gene is TRBJ1-3, the V gene TRBV28; unclear D gene. This CDR3 is 14 amino acids long. V lost 6 bases and J 2 bases, leaving 11 bases between the germline ends. Germline V gene lookup returns CDR1 MDHEN and CDR2 SYDVKM. CDR3 in DNA: TGTGCCAGCAGGGCACGAGGGACTGGAAACACCATATATTTT. Amino acids: CASRARGTGNTIYF.

The chain couples TRBV9 to TRBJ2-1; 10 nucleotides align to TRBD1. The ends lost 2 bases at V and 6 bases at J; junction bases unmatched: 5. This CDR3 has 15 residues. Germline V gene lookup returns CDR1 SGDLS and CDR2 YYNGEE. CDR3 residues: CASSVAGTGVNEQFF. Written as DNA, the CDR3 is TGTGCCAGCAGCGTGGCCGGGACAGGGGTCAATGAGCAGTTCTTC.

The CDR3 bases are TGTGCCTGGAGTATGGGACAGGTTTCCACTGAAGCTTTCTTT. Protein product: CAWSMGQVSTEAFF. The chain recombines TRBV30 with TRBJ1-1, with TRBD1 matching over 8 bases. The CDR3 is made up of 14 amino acids. CDR1 and CDR2 (germline): GTSNPN, SVGIG (reference sequence). V gave up 2 bases and J gave up 4 bases; unmatched junction bases: 6.

The rearrangement joins TRBV7-6 to TRBJ2-7; 11 bases fit TRBD1. The CDR3 is 14 residues long. Losses at the gene ends were 5 bases for V and 5 bases for J; bases not matched to a gene: 5. Germline loops: CDR1 SGHVS, CDR2 FNYEAQ. As DNA, the CDR3 is TGTGCCAGCAGCACAGGGACAGGGGGGAACGAGCAGTACTTC. It is translated as CASSTGTGGNEQYF.

This clone was seen ten or more times. The chain employs TRBV3-1 (or the pseudogene TRBV3-2) and TRBJ1-2; a weak D match, TRBD1 (5 bases). The V and J ends lost 4 bases and 7 bases respectively, with 16 bases between them. CDR3 length: 14 residues. CDR1 and CDR2 from the germline V gene are LGHDT and YNNKEL (reference sequence). The chain's CDR3 is CASSRGAGKAGYTF. The CDR3 nucleotides are TGTGCCAGCAGCCGCGGGGCGGGGAAGGCTGGCTACACCTTC.

This sequence joins TRBV30 and TRBJ2-1; D might be TRBD2 (6 bases). V lost 0 bases and J 8 bases, leaving 20 bases between the germline ends. This CDR3 region has 16 residues. Germline values: CDR1 GTSNPN, CDR2 SVGIG (reference sequence). CDR3 in DNA: TGTGCCTGGAGTGTACAACGCGGGCTAGCGATCGATGAGCAGTTCTTC. It specifies CAWSVQRGLAIDEQFF.

The V gene is TRBV30, the J gene TRBJ2-5; 7 bases fit TRBD1. Unmatched junction bases numbered 8, after V lost 0 bases and J lost 1 base. From germline, CDR1 is GTSNPN and CDR2 SVGIG (reference sequence). CDR3 length equals 16 residues. The CDR3 protein is CAWSVPGQIVQETQYF. CDR3 sequence (DNA): TGTGCCTGGAGTGTACCGGGACAGATAGTCCAAGAGACCCAGTACTTC.

V and J are TRBV6-2 or TRBV6-3 and TRBJ2-5; D is uncertain. Trimming cost V 2 bases and J 0 bases, with 10 bases left between them. The CDR3 spans 15 residues. Germline-derived CDR1 and CDR2 are MNHEY and SVGEGT. In DNA form, the CDR3 reads TGTGCCAGCAGTTACGCGAACAGTTACCAAGAGACCCAGTACTTC. This encodes CASSYANSYQETQYF.

The CDR3 loop is CASSMTSGSHEQYF. The DNA of the CDR3 is TGTGCCAGTAGTATGACTAGCGGGAGCCACGAGCAGTACTTC. The rearrangement links TRBV19 to TRBJ2-7; 12 nucleotides align to TRBD2. The CDR3 has 14 amino acids. The trim removed 3 bases at V and 5 bases at J, leaving 2 bases unmatched. The V gene's germline CDR1 is LNHDA and CDR2 SQIVND (reference sequence).

The chain is built from TRBV2 and TRBJ2-3, with 14 bases matching TRBD2. With 6 bases clipped from V and 2 bases from J, the junction kept 4 bases outside the gene matches. Germline V gene data show CDR1 as SNHLY and CDR2 as FYNNEI. CDR3 size: 16 residues. CDR3 amino acids: CASSRTSGRNTDTQYF. In DNA, the CDR3 is TGTGCCAGCAGCCGGACTAGCGGGAGGAACACAGATACGCAGTATTTT.

The chain couples TRBV30 to TRBJ2-1; the D gene is possibly TRBD2 (6 bases). The ends were cut back, 2 bases at V and 2 bases at J, with 13 bases in the middle. This CDR3 is 15 amino acids long. Germline loops: CDR1 GTSNPN, CDR2 SVGIG (reference sequence). In nucleotides, the CDR3 is TGTGCCTGGAGTCCGCCCGGGACTGCCTACAATGAGCAGTTCTTC. This gives the protein CAWSPPGTAYNEQFF.

The gene calls are TRBV28 and TRBJ2-7, with a tentative D call TRBD1 (5 bases). The V gene's germline CDR1 is MDHEN and CDR2 SYDVKM. The CDR3 extends over 15 amino acids. V lost 4 bases, J lost 2 bases, and 15 bases lay in between. CDR3 sequence: CASSSDSWSPYEQYF. CDR3 nucleotides: TGTGCCAGCAGTTCAGACAGTTGGTCCCCCTACGAGCAGTACTTC.

This chain uses TRBV5-6 with TRBJ2-5, with D tentatively TRBD1 (7 bases). Deletions cut 1 base from V and 1 base from J, with 11 bases between. Germline CDR1 is SGHDT and CDR2 is YYEEEE. The CDR3 runs 15 residues. As DNA, the CDR3 is TGTGCCAGCAGCTTGAACAGGGGACTCCAAGAGACCCAGTACTTC. Its protein is CASSLNRGLQETQYF.

The V and J genes are TRBV19 and TRBJ2-3, with 7 positions matching TRBD2. The ends lost 5 bases at V and 2 bases at J; junction bases unmatched: 13. There are 17 residues in the CDR3. Germline-derived CDR1 and CDR2 are LNHDA and SQIVND (reference sequence). The CDR3 here is CASSSRGAGWNTDTQYF. The CDR3 nucleotides are TGTGCCAGTAGTTCCCGGGGAGCGGGATGGAACACAGATACGCAGTATTTT.

This clone was detected only once. The V gene is TRBV28, the J gene TRBJ2-5; a weak D match, TRBD2 (7 bases). The CDR3 contains 15 residues. In germline, CDR1 is MDHEN, CDR2 SYDVKM. V was pared by 4 bases and J by 3 bases, with 15 bases between. In DNA form, the CDR3 reads TGTGCCAGCAGTTCAACCCGGGGGGCCAAAGAGACCCAGTACTTC. This sequence encodes CASSSTRGAKETQYF.

This clone is a singleton in its sample. The chain recombines TRBV5-8 with TRBJ2-1, with 12 bases matching TRBD2. Germline loops: CDR1 SGHTS, CDR2 YDEGEE. Germline trimming cut 3 bases from V and 4 bases from J; bases unmatched to any gene: 2. The CDR3 is 15 residues long. The CDR3 sequence is CASSWTSGNYNEQFF. CDR3 coding DNA: TGTGCCAGCAGCTGGACTAGCGGGAATTACAATGAGCAGTTCTTC.

The J gene is TRBJ2-5, the V gene TRBV5-1, with 7 bases that match TRBD1. The CDR3 has 14 residues. The V gene end was trimmed by 4 bases and the J gene end by 10 bases; junction bases not matched to a gene: 13. The germline V gene has CDR1 SGHRS and CDR2 YFSETQ. Here the CDR3 DNA reads TGCGCCAGCAGCCGACAGGGCCCCGGGGTGGGCCAGTACTTC. Amino acids: CASSRQGPGVGQYF.

The chain combines TRBV7-2 with TRBJ1-1; weak D call: TRBD1 (5 bases). This CDR3 comprises 14 residues. The V gene lost 2 bases and the J gene lost 10 bases, with 17 bases spanning the gap. Per germline, CDR1 SGHTA and CDR2 FQGNSA. The DNA for the CDR3 is TGTGCCAGCAGCTTACGGTCCAGGCCGGGGGGAGCTTTCTTT. Translated, it gives CASSLRSRPGGAFF.

V is TRBV18 and J is TRBJ2-7, with D perhaps matching TRBD2 (6 bases). Germline assignment: CDR1 KGHSH and CDR2 LQKENI. This CDR3 contains 15 residues. Trimming took off 5 bases at V and 3 bases at J, with 17 bases between the two ends. CDR3 bases: TGTGCCAGCTCAGCCCTAGGGACTCGAAACTACGAGCAGTACTTC. Its translation: CASSALGTRNYEQYF.

J is TRBJ2-2 and V is TRBV24-1, with 8 nucleotides matching TRBD1. The CDR3 has 15 residues. Germline V gene lookup returns CDR1 KGHDR and CDR2 SFDVKD. The V segment lost 3 bases and the J segment 8 bases; nucleotides outside the gene matches: 7. In DNA form, the CDR3 reads TGTGCCACCAGTGATGTCCAGGGGGCGACGGGGGAGCTGTTTTTT. Translating gives CATSDVQGATGELFF.